This T cell receptor beta chain was recorded in a study of immune cell composition in non-small cell lung cancer. Concerning this clone: What it binds is unknown.

The assay was immunoSEQ multiplex PCR, and TCRdb's table has in-frame clones only and misses some. The sample records 12,000 to 15,000 clones, roughly 70% being singletons. Notes on the study in general: Tumour-reactive clones were not shown to match dominant in vivo tumour clones. Tumour-associated clones >0.5% occurred in roughly 30% of adenocarcinomas, over 60% of squamous. No significant correlation existed between pack-years smoked and tumour clonality.

The CDR3 totals 16 residues. The germline gives CDR1 SGHTA, CDR2 FQGNSA. After removal of 5 bases from V and 4 bases from J, the junction contained 13 bases not matched to a gene. The clonotype was recovered from a human donor with non-small cell lung cancer. The chain carries TRBV7-2 and TRBJ1-2; TRBD1 aligns across 7 bases. Input material: lung tumor tissue. This CDR3 reads CASSQNQGQLSYGYTF. The CDR3 bases are TGTGCCAGCAGCCAAAATCAGGGACAGCTGTCCTATGGCTACACCTTC.